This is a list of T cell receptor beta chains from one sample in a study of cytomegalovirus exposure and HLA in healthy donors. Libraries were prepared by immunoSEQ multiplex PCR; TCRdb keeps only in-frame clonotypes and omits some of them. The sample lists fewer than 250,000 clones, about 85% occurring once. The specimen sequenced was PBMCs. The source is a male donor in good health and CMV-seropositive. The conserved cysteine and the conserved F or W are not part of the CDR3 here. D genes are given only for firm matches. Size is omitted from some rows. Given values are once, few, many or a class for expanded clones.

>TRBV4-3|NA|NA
ASSQDFGDPNYGYT
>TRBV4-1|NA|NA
ASSQRGAGWNTGELF
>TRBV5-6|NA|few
ASSPGGNEQF
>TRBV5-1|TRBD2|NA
ASSASTSNIDTQY
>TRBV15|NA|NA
ATSRSLGRRYEKLF
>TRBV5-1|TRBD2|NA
ASSLGGLAGDGEQF
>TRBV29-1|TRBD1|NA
SAEGAGGGSDTQY
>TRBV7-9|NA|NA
ASSMTTNYGYT
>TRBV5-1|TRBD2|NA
ASSMTSGRSLGTDTQY
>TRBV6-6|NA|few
ASPPPGGTEAF
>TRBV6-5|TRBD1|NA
ASIGQGNYGYT
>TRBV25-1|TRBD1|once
ASNPVDRIYEQY
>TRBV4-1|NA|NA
ASSQLGFGAF
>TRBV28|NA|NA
ASSAGPLPRTQY
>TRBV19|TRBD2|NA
ASSRYSGALYEQY
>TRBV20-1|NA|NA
SASTGDRYT
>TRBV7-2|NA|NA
ASSFNNGGEKLF
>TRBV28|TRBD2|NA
ASRRYGLATPYEQY
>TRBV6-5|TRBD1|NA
ASSRQTGSYEQY
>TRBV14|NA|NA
ASSWAGRTGELF
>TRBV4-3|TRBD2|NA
ASSQDLGTSALWQY
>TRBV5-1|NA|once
ASSLDTYGYT
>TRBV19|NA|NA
ASSTRTAAEETQY
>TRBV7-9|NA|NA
ASSPWTVSPNEQY
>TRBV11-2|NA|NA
ASSLSQVVYGYT
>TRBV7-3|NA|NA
ASSLEHTGELF
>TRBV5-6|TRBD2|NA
ASSLRGTSGRNEQF
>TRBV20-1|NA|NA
SASSGTEAF
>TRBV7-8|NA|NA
ASSSGATQY
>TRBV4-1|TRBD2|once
ASSQDRSGGAGELF
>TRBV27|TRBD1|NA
ASTGTGPFGELF
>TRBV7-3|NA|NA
ASSLTTGGGPYNEQF
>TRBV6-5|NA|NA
ASSYLDTHLGYGYT
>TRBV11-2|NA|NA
ASSSPLALSGNTIY
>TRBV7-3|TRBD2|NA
ASSPRDSGTAHPDTQY
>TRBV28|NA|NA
ASSLMSSIQPQH
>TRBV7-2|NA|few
ASSFWGGDDEQY
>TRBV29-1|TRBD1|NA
SVNRGPTDTQY
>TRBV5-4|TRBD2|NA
ASGSSGSYEQY
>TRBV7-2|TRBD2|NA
ASSPEGRGTDEQY
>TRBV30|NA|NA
AGQEGSKTNEQF
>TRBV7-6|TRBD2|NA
ASTTGGGIAWETQY
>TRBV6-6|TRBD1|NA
ASSSTRDRGNTIY
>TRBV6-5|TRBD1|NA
ASSGTANYGYT
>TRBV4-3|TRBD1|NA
ASSHRDRGSTEAF
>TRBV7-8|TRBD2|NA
ASGSGTSDEQF
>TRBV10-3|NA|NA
ATHRDIGETQY
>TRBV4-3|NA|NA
ASSQVDAANTEAF